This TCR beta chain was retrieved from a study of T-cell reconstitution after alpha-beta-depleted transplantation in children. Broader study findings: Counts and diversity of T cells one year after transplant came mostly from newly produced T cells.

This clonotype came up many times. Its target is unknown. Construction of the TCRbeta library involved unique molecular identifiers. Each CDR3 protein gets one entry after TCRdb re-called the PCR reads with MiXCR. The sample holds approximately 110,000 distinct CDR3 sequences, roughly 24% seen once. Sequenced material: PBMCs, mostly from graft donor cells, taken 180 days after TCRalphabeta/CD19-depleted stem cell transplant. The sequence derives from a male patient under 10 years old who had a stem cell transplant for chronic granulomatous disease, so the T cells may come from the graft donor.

The CDR3 DNA follows: TGTGCCAGCAGTTCGTTCAATCAGCCCCAGCATTTT. Amino acid sequence: CASSSFNQPQHF. The rearrangement joins TRBV12-3 or TRBV12-4 to TRBJ1-5, with D hard to call. The V gene lost 4 bases and the J gene lost 3 bases, with 4 bases spanning the gap. This CDR3 has 12 amino acids.